This is a list of T cell receptor beta chains from one sample in a study of CD8 T cells in Susac syndrome. One entry per CDR3 protein, called by TCRdb with MiXCR from the immunoSEQ multiplex PCR reads. The sample lists hundreds of thousands of distinct CDR3 sequences; over 75% were seen once. Sequenced input: CD8+ T cells from PBMCs. Receptor source: a human donor with multiple sclerosis. CDR3s include the opening cysteine and the closing phenylalanine or tryptophan. The D gene is left open where the match is weak. Clone size is stated in some rows and not others, as once, few, many or a class when expanded.

D	V	size	J	DNA	CDR3
TRBD2	TRBV2	NA	TRBJ2-7	TGTGCCAGCAGTGAAGTGGGAACTAGCGGGGGACGATTCTACGAGCAGTACTTC	CASSEVGTSGGRFYEQYF
TRBD2	TRBV7-8	NA	TRBJ2-5	TGTGCCAGCAGCCCTAGCGGGCAGCAAGAGACCCAGTACTTC	CASSPSGQQETQYF
TRBD2	TRBV27	NA	TRBJ2-1	TGTGCCAGCAGTTTCCCCCCCGGGGGAGGGCCGTATGAGCAGTTCTTC	CASSFPPGGGPYEQFF
NA	TRBV24-1	NA	TRBJ2-2	TGTGCCACCAGTGATTTTGTCGGGGAGCTGTTTTTT	CATSDFVGELFF
TRBD1	TRBV5-1	once	TRBJ1-5	TGCGCCAGCAGCCCGGGACAGGGTGTTCAGCCCCAGCATTTT	CASSPGQGVQPQHF
TRBD1	TRBV12-3/TRBV12-4	NA	TRBJ1-5	TGTGCCAGCAGTTTAGTGGCGGGACAGGGGATCGTACAGCCCCAGCATTTT	CASSLVAGQGIVQPQHF
TRBD2	TRBV9	NA	TRBJ2-1	TGTGCCAGCAGCGCCGGACTAGCGGCCGACAATGAGCAGTTCTTC	CASSAGLAADNEQFF
NA	TRBV3-1	NA	TRBJ2-7	TGTGCCAGCAGCAAGTGTCTCCCATTTCTGTTAGACGAGCAGTACTTC	CASSKCLPFLLDEQYF
TRBD2	TRBV30	NA	TRBJ2-7	TGTGCCTGGAACCGGGGGGACTACGAGCAGTACTTC	CAWNRGDYEQYF
NA	TRBV5-1	NA	TRBJ2-2	TGCGCCAGCAGCCCCCCTAGCTCCGGGGAGCTGTTTTTT	CASSPPSSGELFF
NA	TRBV10-3	NA	TRBJ1-2	TGTGCCATCAGGGAGACCCAAAACTATGGCTACACCTTC	CAIRETQNYGYTF
TRBD1	TRBV4-1	NA	TRBJ2-7	TGCGCCAGCAGCCAAGTGGGGACAGCGTACGAGCAGTACTTC	CASSQVGTAYEQYF
NA	TRBV20-1	NA	TRBJ1-2	TGCAGTGCTTCCGACGGAGCTAACTATGGCTACACCTTC	CSASDGANYGYTF
NA	TRBV12-3/TRBV12-4	NA	TRBJ2-3	TGTGCCAGCAGTCTCCGCTCTGGGCGCGATACGCAGTATTTT	CASSLRSGRDTQYF
TRBD2	TRBV27	NA	TRBJ2-7	TGTGCCAGCAGTGATACGGGAGGGCCGTTGGGCGAGCAGTACTTC	CASSDTGGPLGEQYF
TRBD1	TRBV14	NA	TRBJ2-7	TGTGCCAGCAGCCAAGATCGGGGGACAGGGCGCGAGCAGTACTTC	CASSQDRGTGREQYF
NA	TRBV4-3	once	TRBJ1-1	TGCGCCAGCAGTCCGGGCGTCTCCTTGGGGGGAGCTTTCTTT	CASSPGVSLGGAFF
NA	TRBV7-9	NA	TRBJ2-5	TGTGCCAGCAGCTCTGGGCAGCTCGAGACCCAGTACTTC	CASSSGQLETQYF
TRBD2	TRBV7-6	once	TRBJ2-7	TGTGCCAGCAGCCCAGAGGCTACTAGCGGGATATACGAGCAGTACTTC	CASSPEATSGIYEQYF
NA	TRBV12-3/TRBV12-4	NA	TRBJ2-5	TGTGCCAGCAGTCCCGAAGGACACATGGGGGAGACCCAGTACTTC	CASSPEGHMGETQYF
NA	TRBV5-1	NA	TRBJ1-1	TGCGCCAGCAGCTTGGTCGCGTTTCAGAACACTGAAGCTTTCTTT	CASSLVAFQNTEAFF
NA	TRBV5-1	NA	TRBJ2-3	TGCGCCAGCAGCTCCGGCGGGCGGTACACAGATACGCAGTATTTT	CASSSGGRYTDTQYF
NA	TRBV4-1	NA	TRBJ2-2	TGCGCCAGCAGCCGGGACACCGCGGGTACCGGGGAGCTGTTTTTT	CASSRDTAGTGELFF
NA	TRBV7-9	NA	TRBJ2-3	TGTGCCAGCAGCCCCCTCGTATGGGATACGCAGTATTTT	CASSPLVWDTQYF
TRBD2	TRBV19	NA	TRBJ2-1	TGTGCCAGTAGTATGAGCGGGAGCGTGAATGAGCAGTTCTTC	CASSMSGSVNEQFF
NA	TRBV6-5	NA	TRBJ2-7	TGTGCCAGCAGTTACTCAGGTCCCTACTCCTACGAGCAGTACTTC	CASSYSGPYSYEQYF
TRBD2	TRBV15	NA	TRBJ2-1	TGTGCCACCAGTCAAGGGACTACCTCCTACAATGAGCAGTTCTTC	CATSQGTTSYNEQFF
TRBD2	TRBV7-2	NA	TRBJ2-5	TGTGCCAGCAGCTTCGCCGGGGGGGCAGTATTGGAGACCCAGTACTTC	CASSFAGGAVLETQYF
NA	TRBV7-9	NA	TRBJ2-1	TGTGCCAGCAGCGCCTATGGGGACCCCTACAATGAGCAGTTCTTC	CASSAYGDPYNEQFF
NA	TRBV23-1	NA	TRBJ1-5	TGCGCCAGCAGTCCGATCCTAAGGGACGGCAATCAGCCCCAGCATTTT	CASSPILRDGNQPQHF
NA	TRBV18	NA	TRBJ2-5	TGTGCCAGCTCACCATTCCGTACTAGAGATTTGGAGACCCAGTACTTC	CASSPFRTRDLETQYF
NA	TRBV28	NA	TRBJ2-1	TGTGCCAGCAGTTTTCCCGAGGGCAATGAGCAGTTCTTC	CASSFPEGNEQFF
TRBD2	TRBV30	NA	TRBJ2-7	TGTGCCTGGGCCCGTGGTAGCGGGAGTTACGAGCAGTACTTC	CAWARGSGSYEQYF
NA	TRBV12-3/TRBV12-4	NA	TRBJ2-2	TGTGCCACAGCAGGGAGAAGCACCGGGGAGCTGTTTTTT	CATAGRSTGELFF
NA	TRBV12-3/TRBV12-4	NA	TRBJ2-5	TGTGCCAGCAGTTTGTGGGTAGTGGAGACCCAGTACTTC	CASSLWVVETQYF
NA	TRBV6-2/TRBV6-3	NA	TRBJ2-6	TGTGCCAGCAGTTACTCCTCCAGTTTCTCTGGGGCCAACGTCCTGACTTTC	CASSYSSSFSGANVLTF
NA	TRBV20-1	NA	TRBJ1-1	TGCAGTGCTGGATTGGGCACTGAAGCTTTCTTT	CSAGLGTEAFF
NA	TRBV7-2	NA	TRBJ1-5	TGTGCCAGCAGCCCCATCCGCAATCAGCCCCAGCATTTT	CASSPIRNQPQHF
NA	TRBV7-9	NA	TRBJ2-5	TGTGCCAGCAGCTTAGCCCCTCAGGGGCCTGGGGAGACCCAGTACTTC	CASSLAPQGPGETQYF
TRBD2	TRBV19	once	TRBJ2-1	TGTGCCAGTAGTATAGCGGGAGGGGTGCTAAGCTCCTACAATGAGCAGTTCTTC	CASSIAGGVLSSYNEQFF
NA	TRBV19	NA	TRBJ1-1	TGTGCCAGTAGTATAATGTCGAGTGACCCTAAAGCTTTCTTT	CASSIMSSDPKAFF
NA	TRBV10-3	NA	TRBJ2-7	TGTGCCATCAGTGCCCCTGACTACGAGCAGTACTTC	CAISAPDYEQYF
TRBD2	TRBV29-1	NA	TRBJ2-1	TGCAGCGTGGGGGGGGGAACTAGCTCCTACAATGAGCAGTTCTTC	CSVGGGTSSYNEQFF
TRBD2	TRBV7-9	NA	TRBJ2-3	TGTGCCAGCAGCTTATCGGGAGGCGGCCCAGATACGCAGTATTTT	CASSLSGGGPDTQYF
NA	TRBV6-5	NA	TRBJ2-3	TGTGCCAGCAGTTACTCATTCGGCGGGAAGACAGGTACGCAGTATTTT	CASSYSFGGKTGTQYF
NA	TRBV6-5	NA	TRBJ1-5	TGTGCCAGCGGGGCAGGGATCGGTCAGCCCCAGCATTTT	CASGAGIGQPQHF
TRBD2	TRBV27	NA	TRBJ2-7	TGTGCCAGCACTGCGGGGACTAGCGGGAGGAACGAGCAGTACTTC	CASTAGTSGRNEQYF
TRBD2	TRBV7-3	NA	TRBJ2-1	TGTGCCAGCAGCAGACTAGCGGGGGCGGACAATGAGCAGTTCTTC	CASSRLAGADNEQFF
TRBD1	TRBV5-4	NA	TRBJ2-7	TGTGCCAGCAGCTCCCGGGACAGGGGTAACGAGCAGTACTTC	CASSSRDRGNEQYF
NA	TRBV2	NA	TRBJ2-7	TGTGCCAGCAGGCTAGGGGATTCCTACGAGCAGCACTTC	CASRLGDSYEQHF
TRBD2	TRBV6-2/TRBV6-3	NA	TRBJ2-1	TGTGCCAGCAGCGAGGGACTAGCAAATGAGCAGTTCTTC	CASSEGLANEQFF
TRBD2	TRBV3-1	NA	TRBJ2-7	TGTGCCAGCAGCCAACCGACTAGCGGGAGGGCAACCTCCCTAGGCGAGCAGTACTTC	CASSQPTSGRATSLGEQYF
TRBD1	TRBV27	NA	TRBJ1-5	TGTGCCAGCAGTTTATACGGGACAGGGGCCAAGCAGCCCCAGCATTTT	CASSLYGTGAKQPQHF
NA	TRBV27	few	TRBJ2-1	TGTGCCAGCAGTCAAGGGAGTGAGCAGTTCTTC	CASSQGSEQFF
NA	TRBV30	NA	TRBJ2-7	TGTGCCTGGAGTGTAGGGCGGGAGCAGTACTTC	CAWSVGREQYF